This TCR beta chain is from a study of T cell clones after liver transplantation. Across the study: Apart from a few HCV-positive recipients, transplants were for non-autoimmune, non-viral reasons. Standard immunosuppression, with no induction, continued until 12-24 months after transplant.

This clone was found once. Profiling relied on immunoSEQ multiplex PCR, and the TCRdb table lists in-frame clones only, not all of them. The sample includes around 71,000 clones, 80% of them seen just once. This sequence was found in a human patient who received a liver transplant. Some T cells here may be from the graft donor. Sequencing used CD4+ T cells from blood, obtained 12 months after liver transplant.

DNA for the CDR3: TGTGCCAGCAGCGGGGGGAGCAGGTCCAATCAGCCCCAGCATTTT. Translated, it gives CASSGGSRSNQPQHF. The rearrangement uses TRBV7-2 and TRBJ1-5; D may be TRBD1 (5 bases). V was pared by 5 bases and J by 3 bases, with 14 bases between. This CDR3 is built from 15 residues. The germline V gene encodes CDR1 SGHTA and CDR2 FQGNSA.